One and the same sample provided the 5 T cell receptor beta chains below, sequenced in a study of radiotherapy plus CTLA-4 blockade in lung cancer. Clones were sequenced by immunoSEQ multiplex PCR, and TCRdb holds only the in-frame ones, with some missing. This table has tens of thousands of clones, roughly 80% appearing once. Sequenced material: peripheral blood, taken from a patient treated with radiotherapy plus ipilimumab. These receptors came from a human donor with non-small cell lung cancer who had stable disease on radiotherapy plus ipilimumab.

This sequence joins TRBV5-8 and TRBJ2-1; D possibly matches TRBD1 or TRBD2 (5 bases each). CDR3 length: 14 amino acids. Germline lookup yields CDR1 SGHTS and CDR2 YDEGEE. V was clipped by 2 bases and J by 5 bases, with 11 bases between them. The CDR3 nucleotides are TGTGCCAGCAGCTTATGGGGGTTTGACAATGAGCAGTTCTTC. It specifies CASSLWGFDNEQFF.

The chain carries TRBV11-2 and TRBJ2-1; the match to TRBD1 covers 7 bases. The CDR3 has 15 residues. The V gene end was trimmed by 5 bases and the J gene end by 7 bases; junction bases not matched to a gene: 11. Germline V CDR1 and CDR2: SGHAT, FQNNGV. This CDR3 is CASSPRGYLRNEQFF. In DNA form, the CDR3 reads TGTGCCAGCAGCCCCAGGGGGTATCTAAGGAATGAGCAGTTCTTC.

This clone occurred once. V usage is TRBV19 and J usage is TRBJ1-5; D is unresolved. This CDR3 is 14 amino acids long. V gave up 5 bases and J gave up 0 bases, with 8 bases separating them. CDR1 is LNHDA and CDR2 is SQIVND in the germline V gene (reference sequence). The CDR3 is CASSAQHSNQPQHF. The CDR3 region has the DNA TGTGCCAGTAGTGCACAGCATAGCAATCAGCCCCAGCATTTT.

The J gene is TRBJ2-2, the V gene TRBV4-2; 13 bases are a match to TRBD2. Looked up from germline, CDR1 is LGHNA and CDR2 is YNFKEQ. V lost 0 bases and J lost 3; bases outside the gene matches: 1. The CDR3 has 17 amino acids. In nucleotides, the CDR3 is TGTGCCAGCAGCCAAGAACTAGCGGGGGGGGACACCGGGGAGCTGTTTTTT. Amino acid sequence: CASSQELAGGDTGELFF.

The V and J genes are TRBV6-5 and TRBJ1-6; 9 nucleotides agree with TRBD1. Germline V gives CDR1 MNHEY, CDR2 SVGAGI. The CDR3 spans 12 residues. The CDR3 region is CATGTGSVPLHF. For the CDR3, the DNA is TGTGCGACCGGGACAGGGTCGGTTCCCCTCCACTTT.